This T cell receptor beta chain was recovered during a study of T cells in Graves' hyperthyroidism and ophthalmopathy. As regards this clonotype: Its target is not known.

Germline V gene lookup returns CDR1 LNHDA and CDR2 SQIVND (reference sequence). V shed 3 bases, J shed 6 bases, and the junction held 5 bases outside the gene matches. The CDR3 spans 15 residues. Amplification of TCR beta CDR3 regions was performed using RNA transcripts as template. A set of HTBI primers served as the primers for a first-round RT-PCR of the TCR CDR3. From the multiplex PCR reads, TCRdb called clonotypes with MiXCR, one entry per CDR3 protein. The data contain around 500,000 distinct CDR3 sequences, about 15% of them seen just once; the ten biggest clones take up about 15%. Study results and limitations: Blood also carried most thyroid clonotypes expanded above 0.001.

Over 18 months, lack of ophthalmopathy progression marked Graves' hyperthyroidism as stable. Using 10 ml of fresh peripheral blood, PBMCs were prepared. This TCR came from a woman aged 40 to 55 with Graves' hyperthyroidism. This sequence joins TRBV19 and TRBJ2-1, with 10 bases fitting TRBD2. Material for sequencing was blood. CDR3 in amino acids: CASSILAGASNEQFF. The CDR3 DNA reads TGTGCCAGTAGTATTCTAGCGGGAGCCAGCAATGAGCAGTTCTTC.